This T cell receptor beta chain was retrieved from a study of T cells in Graves' hyperthyroidism and ophthalmopathy. Trimming took off 5 bases at V and 0 bases at J, with 17 bases between the two ends. The CDR3 contains 17 residues. In germline, CDR1 is SGHAT, CDR2 FQNNGV. TCR beta CDR3 region amplification was performed from RNA transcripts. With the HTBI primer set, the TCR CDR3 went through a first round of RT-PCR. TCRdb independently ran MiXCR on the multiplex PCR reads; one entry per CDR3 protein. The sample contains some 510,000 distinct CDR3 sequences, roughly 50% of which appear only once. This sequence joins TRBV11-2 and TRBJ1-3; TRBD1 might be the D (6 bases). The sequenced sample was peripheral blood or thyroid tissue (not recorded which). The sequence was obtained from a woman aged 18-35 years with Graves' hyperthyroidism. The CDR3 reads CASSKTRGAFSGNTIYF. The CDR3 region has the DNA TGTGCCAGCAGCAAAACCCGGGGGGCGTTCTCTGGAAACACCATATATTTT.